This TCR beta chain was recorded in a study of blood T cell repertoires in COVID-19. Method: immunoSEQ multiplex PCR; TCRdb's copy keeps in-frame clones and lacks some. The data contain roughly 170,000 clones, 88% of them seen just once; the ten biggest clones take up 20% to 30%. Germline values: CDR1 SGHVS, CDR2 FQNEAQ. This CDR3 contains 13 residues. V lost 7 bases to trimming and J lost 7 bases, with 14 bases between them. This TCR was sampled from a man in his sixties with acute or convalescent COVID-19. The specimen was peripheral blood. The chain recombines TRBV7-8 with TRBJ1-5, with D tentatively TRBD1 (6 bases). The DNA for the CDR3 is TGTGCCAGCACCCTTGGGGGGGCCCAGCCCCAGCATTTT. This codes for CASTLGGAQPQHF.